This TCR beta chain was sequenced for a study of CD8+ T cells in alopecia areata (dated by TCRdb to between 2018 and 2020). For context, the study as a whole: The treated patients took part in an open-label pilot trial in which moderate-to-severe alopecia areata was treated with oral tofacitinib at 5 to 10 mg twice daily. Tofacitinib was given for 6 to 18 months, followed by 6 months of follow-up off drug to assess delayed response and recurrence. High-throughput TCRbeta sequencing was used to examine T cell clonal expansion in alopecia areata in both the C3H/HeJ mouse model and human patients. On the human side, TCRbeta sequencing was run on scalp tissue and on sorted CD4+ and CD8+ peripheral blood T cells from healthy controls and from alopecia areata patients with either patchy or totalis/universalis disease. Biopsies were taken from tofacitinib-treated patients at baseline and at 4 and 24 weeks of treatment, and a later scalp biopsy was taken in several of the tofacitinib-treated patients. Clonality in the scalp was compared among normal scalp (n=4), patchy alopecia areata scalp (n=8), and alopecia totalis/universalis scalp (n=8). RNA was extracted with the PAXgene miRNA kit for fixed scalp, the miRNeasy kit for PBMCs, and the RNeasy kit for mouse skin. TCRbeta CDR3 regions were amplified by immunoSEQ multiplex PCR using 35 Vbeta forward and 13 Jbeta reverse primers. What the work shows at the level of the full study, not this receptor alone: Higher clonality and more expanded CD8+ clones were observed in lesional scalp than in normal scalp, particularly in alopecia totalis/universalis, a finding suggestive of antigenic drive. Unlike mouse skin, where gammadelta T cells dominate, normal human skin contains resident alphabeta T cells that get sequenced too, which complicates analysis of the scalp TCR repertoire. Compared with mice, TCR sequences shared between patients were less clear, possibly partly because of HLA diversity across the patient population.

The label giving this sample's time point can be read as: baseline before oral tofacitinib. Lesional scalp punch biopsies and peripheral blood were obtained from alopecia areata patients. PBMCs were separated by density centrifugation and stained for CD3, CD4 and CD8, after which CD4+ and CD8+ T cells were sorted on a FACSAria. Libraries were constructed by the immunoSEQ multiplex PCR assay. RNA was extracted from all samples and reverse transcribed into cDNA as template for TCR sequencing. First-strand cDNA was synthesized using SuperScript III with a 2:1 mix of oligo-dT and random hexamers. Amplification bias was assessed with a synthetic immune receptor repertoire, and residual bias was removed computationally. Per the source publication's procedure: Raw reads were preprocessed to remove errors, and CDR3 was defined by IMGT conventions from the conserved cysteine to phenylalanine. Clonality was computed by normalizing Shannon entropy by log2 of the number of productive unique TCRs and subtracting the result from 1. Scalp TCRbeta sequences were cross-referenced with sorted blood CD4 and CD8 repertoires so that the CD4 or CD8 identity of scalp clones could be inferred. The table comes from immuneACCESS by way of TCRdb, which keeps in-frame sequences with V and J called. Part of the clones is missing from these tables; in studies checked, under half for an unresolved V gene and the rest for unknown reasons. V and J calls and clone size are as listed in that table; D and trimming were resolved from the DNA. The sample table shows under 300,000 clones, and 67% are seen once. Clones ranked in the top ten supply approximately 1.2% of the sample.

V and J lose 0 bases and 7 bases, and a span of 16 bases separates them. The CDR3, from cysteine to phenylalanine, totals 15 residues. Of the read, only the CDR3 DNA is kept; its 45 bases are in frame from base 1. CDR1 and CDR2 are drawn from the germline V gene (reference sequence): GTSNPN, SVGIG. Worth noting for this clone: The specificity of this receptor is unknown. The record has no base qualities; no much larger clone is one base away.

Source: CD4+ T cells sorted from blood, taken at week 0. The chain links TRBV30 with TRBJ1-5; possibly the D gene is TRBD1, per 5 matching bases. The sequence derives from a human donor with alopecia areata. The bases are TGTGCCTGGAGTGTACTGGGACGGTTTGGGCAGCCCCAGCATTTT. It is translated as CAWSVLGRFGQPQHF.